Listed below are T cell receptor beta chains from one sample, sequenced in a study of cytomegalovirus exposure and HLA in healthy donors. The repertoire was sequenced with immunoSEQ multiplex PCR; TCRdb's copy has only in-frame clones and lacks some. The sample records about 160,000 clones, about 72% being singletons. Sequencing was performed on PBMCs. The receptors were sampled from a middle-aged man in good health and CMV-seropositive. The CDR3 runs from the conserved cysteine through the conserved F or W. D genes are given only for firm matches. Clone size, where shown, is once, few, many, or a class for clones that have expanded.

size	V	length	D	J	DNA	CDR3
-	TRBV7-6	15	TRBD1	TRBJ2-5	TGTGCCAGCAGCTTGGCCGGGACAGGAATAGAGACCCAGTACTTC	CASSLAGTGIETQYF
-	TRBV10-3	13	-	TRBJ1-2	TGTGCCATCAGTGAAGAGGGTGGACGTGGCTACACCTTC	CAISEEGGRGYTF
few	TRBV5-6	15	TRBD1	TRBJ2-7	TGTGCCAGCAGCTTGGCCGGGACAGGCCCCTACGAGCAGTACTTC	CASSLAGTGPYEQYF
-	TRBV7-3	15	TRBD2	TRBJ2-1	TGTGCCAGCAGCTTAACCAGCGGGGGTTACAATGAGCAGTTCTTC	CASSLTSGGYNEQFF
-	TRBV5-4	13	-	TRBJ1-1	TGTGCCAGCAGCTTGGGCGTCCAGGAAGAAGCTTTCTTT	CASSLGVQEEAFF
-	TRBV30	15	TRBD2	TRBJ2-1	TGTGCCTGGACCTCCCAACCTAGCGGGGGCCCTCCCTTGCTCTTC	CAWTSQPSGGPPLLF
-	TRBV27	15	-	TRBJ2-6	TGTGCCAGCAGTTTGACACCCTCTGGGGCCAACGTCCTGACTTTC	CASSLTPSGANVLTF
-	TRBV2	14	-	TRBJ2-5	TGTGCCAGCACCGAAAGTCCTAGCACGAAGACCCAGTACTTC	CASTESPSTKTQYF
-	TRBV27	16	TRBD1	TRBJ2-3	TGTGCCAGCAGTTTATCCGACAGGGGAACCACAGATACGCAGTATTTT	CASSLSDRGTTDTQYF
-	TRBV5-1	14	TRBD1	TRBJ1-1	TGCGCCAGCAGCGTTTGGGACAGCAACACTGAAGCTTTCTTT	CASSVWDSNTEAFF
few	TRBV7-9	17	-	TRBJ1-3	TGTGCCAGCAGCTTAGCCTCGCTATCCAACTCTGGAAACACCATATATTTT	CASSLASLSNSGNTIYF
-	TRBV2	12	-	TRBJ1-6	TGTGCCAGCAGGGGGCTCGATTCACCCCTCCACTTT	CASRGLDSPLHF
once	TRBV19	13	-	TRBJ1-2	TGTGCCAGTAGTACAGGGCTTAACTATGGCTACACCTTC	CASSTGLNYGYTF
-	TRBV5-6	16	TRBD2	TRBJ2-1	TGTGCCAGCAGCAGACGGACTAGCGGGGGGGCGAATGAGCAGTTCTTC	CASSRRTSGGANEQFF
-	TRBV19	14	-	TRBJ1-2	TGTGCCAGTAGTGCCAGAGGGCGGAACTATGGCTACACCTTC	CASSARGRNYGYTF
-	TRBV5-1	15	TRBD1	TRBJ1-1	TGCGCCAGCAGCTTGGCAGGGGGCGTGAACACTGAAGCTTTCTTT	CASSLAGGVNTEAFF
-	TRBV4-2	16	-	TRBJ2-2	TGTGCCAGCAGCCAAGGGATGGGCGCAGGGCCCGGGGAGCTGTTTTTT	CASSQGMGAGPGELFF
-	TRBV7-9	16	TRBD1	TRBJ2-4	TGTGCCAGCAGCTCGGACAGGGGGTGGGGTCAAAACATTCAGTACTTC	CASSSDRGWGQNIQYF
-	TRBV7-6	18	TRBD2	TRBJ2-2	TGTGCCAGCAGCTTAGGCACTAGCGGTTTCGCGAACACCGGGGAGCTGTTTTTT	CASSLGTSGFANTGELFF
-	TRBV7-2	15	TRBD1	TRBJ1-2	TGTGCCAGCAGCCAGGAGGCGCAGGGGGCACCTGGCTACACCTTC	CASSQEAQGAPGYTF
few	TRBV2	13	-	TRBJ1-6	TGTGCCAGCAGTGAGAGGGTCCGGTCACCCCTCCACTTT	CASSERVRSPLHF
-	TRBV7-2	14	TRBD2	TRBJ2-1	TGTGCCAGCAGCCAACTAGCGGGAAACAATGAGCAGTTCTTC	CASSQLAGNNEQFF
-	TRBV7-2	16	TRBD2	TRBJ2-5	TGTGCCAGCAGCTTAGGCGGCGGGGGGGCCCAAGAGACCCAGTACTTC	CASSLGGGGAQETQYF
few	TRBV19	15	TRBD1	TRBJ2-7	TGTGCCAGTAGTAAAGGGACAGTACACTCCTACGAGCAGTACTTC	CASSKGTVHSYEQYF
-	TRBV5-6	14	-	TRBJ2-5	TGTGCCAGCAGCTCCTCTACAGGGACGGAGACCCAGTACTTC	CASSSSTGTETQYF
few	TRBV6-1	14	TRBD1	TRBJ1-1	TGTGCCAGCACCCCCGGGACAGAGCTTCTTGAAGCTTTCTTT	CASTPGTELLEAFF
-	TRBV29-1	11	-	TRBJ1-2	TGCAGCGTTGGGGAGAACTATGGCTACACCTTC	CSVGENYGYTF
once	TRBV5-6	18	-	TRBJ2-7	TGTGCCAGCAGCTTGCGAAGAGGGGGGGGTTCGGTTGCCTACGAGCAGTACTTC	CASSLRRGGGSVAYEQYF
-	TRBV7-6	15	-	TRBJ1-6	TGTGCCAGCAGCACCCAGGGGACCTATAATTCACCCCTCCACTTT	CASSTQGTYNSPLHF
-	TRBV5-4	14	TRBD2	TRBJ2-2	TGTGCCAGCAGCTTGGGACGGGGGGCCGGGGAGCTGTTTTTT	CASSLGRGAGELFF
-	TRBV7-2	16	TRBD2	TRBJ2-3	TGTGCCAGCAGCCAGCGGTCCCCCCTAACTAGCGGTACGCAGTATTTT	CASSQRSPLTSGTQYF
-	TRBV10-3	15	-	TRBJ2-1	TGTGCCATCAGTGATGTAGGAGGGGCCTACAATGAGCACTTCTTC	CAISDVGGAYNEHFF
-	TRBV2	15	-	TRBJ2-2	TGTGCCAGCAGTGGGCGGGGGCGAGGCACCGGGGAGCTGTTTTTT	CASSGRGRGTGELFF
-	TRBV11-3	16	TRBD2	TRBJ2-2	TGTGCCAGCAGCTTAGAAGGGACTAGCAACACCGGGGAGCTGTTTTTT	CASSLEGTSNTGELFF
-	TRBV28	15	TRBD1	TRBJ2-7	TGTGCCAGCAGTTTTTCCCGGGACAGTGTCTACGAGCAGTACTTC	CASSFSRDSVYEQYF
-	TRBV29-1	14	-	TRBJ1-4	TGCAGCGTTTGCCGAACAGGGTTTAATGAAAAACTGTTTTTT	CSVCRTGFNEKLFF
-	TRBV29-1	15	TRBD1	TRBJ1-1	TGCAGCGTGCCCCGGGACAGATATGTGAACACTGAAGCTTTCTTT	CSVPRDRYVNTEAFF